The 13 T cell receptor beta chains below all came from one sample that was sequenced in a study of blood T cell repertoires in COVID-19. Here immunoSEQ multiplex PCR was the method, and the copy in TCRdb shows in-frame clones only, minus some. The table lists some 130,000 clones, around 88% of them singletons. Sequencing was carried out using peripheral blood. The source of these receptors is a man aged 50 to 59 with acute or convalescent COVID-19.

V gene TRBV7-9 combines with J gene TRBJ1-1; weak D call: TRBD1 (6 bases). The CDR3 covers 14 residues. V shed 5 bases and J shed 3 bases, with 13 bases lying between them. The germline V gene encodes CDR1 SEHNR and CDR2 FQNEAQ (reference sequence). The CDR3 region is CASSPGQLHTEAFF. In DNA, the CDR3 is TGTGCCAGCAGCCCAGGACAGCTCCACACTGAAGCTTTCTTT.

The genes are TRBV27 and TRBJ2-7, with D possibly matching TRBD1 (6 bases). From germline, CDR1 is MNHEY and CDR2 SMNVEV (reference sequence). The CDR3 totals 15 residues. Trimming pared 5 bases from V and 0 bases from J, leaving 14 bases between. Here the CDR3 reads CASSLGTLSSYEQYF. The CDR3, as DNA: TGTGCCAGCAGTCTCGGGACACTGAGCTCCTACGAGCAGTACTTC.

The table lists this clone with a count of one. The V gene is TRBV6-6, the J gene TRBJ1-5; D ambiguous. Germline values: CDR1 MNHNY, CDR2 SVGAGI (reference sequence). Trimming left V 7 bases short and J 0 bases short, with 7 bases between. This CDR3 has 13 residues. CDR3 amino acids: CASTFLSNQPQHF. The CDR3 coding sequence is TGTGCCAGCACCTTTCTTAGCAATCAGCCCCAGCATTTT.

About this clone itself: A junction boundary mismatches the germline segment, possibly from a read error. The chain employs TRBV10-2 and TRBJ1-2; no clear D gene. Germline V lookup: CDR1 WSHSY, CDR2 SAAADI. This CDR3 has 13 residues. Written as DNA, the CDR3 is TGTGCCAGCAGCGACTCCTGGGAGTATGGCTACACCTTC. It yields the protein CASSDSWEYGYTF.

The rearrangement links TRBV5-1 to TRBJ2-3, with 7 bases lining up with TRBD2. After removal of 0 bases from V and 0 bases from J, the junction contained 1 base not matched to a gene. The V gene's germline CDR1 is SGHRS and CDR2 YFSETQ. This CDR3 spans 15 amino acids. The CDR3 loop reads CASSLVSGSTDTQYF. The CDR3 region has the DNA TGCGCCAGCAGCTTGGTTAGCGGGAGCACAGATACGCAGTATTTT.

A single count supports this clone. The V call is TRBV7-8, the J call TRBJ1-2, with no clear D. Germline V gives CDR1 SGHVS, CDR2 FQNEAQ. V lost 5 bases and J 0 bases, leaving 10 bases between the germline ends. CDR3 size: 14 residues. The CDR3 is CASSLYTTNYGYTF. As DNA, the CDR3 is TGTGCCAGCAGCCTGTACACAACTAACTATGGCTACACCTTC.

This clone has only one observation. The rearrangement links TRBV27 to TRBJ2-3, with 7 bases lining up with TRBD1. CDR1 MNHEY and CDR2 SMNVEV come from the germline V gene (reference sequence). The CDR3 contains 14 residues. V gave up 5 bases and J gave up 0 bases; unmatched junction bases: 2. CDR3 coding DNA: TGTGCCAGCAGTCCCAGGGGGAGCACAGATACGCAGTATTTT. It codes for CASSPRGSTDTQYF.

This clone appeared once. The chain recombines TRBV2 with TRBJ1-5; 8 bases align to TRBD1. The germline V gene encodes CDR1 SNHLY and CDR2 FYNNEI. V trimming: 6 bases; J trimming: 5 bases; junction bases outside the gene matches: 6. The CDR3 runs to 14 residues. CDR3 region: CASSGTGYYQPQHF. DNA for the CDR3: TGTGCCAGCAGCGGGACAGGCTACTATCAGCCCCAGCATTTT. The entire variable domain, with the rest obtained from reference TRBV2 and TRBJ1-5, is as follows: EPEVTQTPSHQVTQMGQEVILRCVPISNHLYFYWYRQILGQKVEFLVSFYNNEISEKSEIFDDQFSVERPDGSNFTLKIRSTKLEDSAMYFCASSGTGYYQPQHFGDGTRLSIL.

This clone was observed a few times. The chain recombines TRBV11-2 with TRBJ2-6; D gene ambiguous. The CDR3 length is 15 residues. The V end lost 3 bases, the J end lost 4 bases, and 10 bases lay between the germline ends. Germline V gene lookup returns CDR1 SGHAT and CDR2 FQNNGV. The CDR3 sequence: CASSFISGGANVLTF. In DNA, the CDR3 is TGTGCCAGCAGCTTTATATCTGGCGGGGCCAACGTCCTGACTTTC.

The V gene is TRBV7-2, the J gene TRBJ2-7; possible D gene TRBD1, 6 bases. From germline, CDR1 is SGHTA and CDR2 FQGNSA. This CDR3 has 16 amino acids. V was pared by 6 bases and J by 6 bases, with 24 bases between. CDR3: CASRPGLLSARGEQYF. Written as DNA, the CDR3 is TGTGCCAGCAGACCCGGACTGTTATCAGCCAGGGGCGAGCAGTACTTC.

This chain links TRBV5-1 with TRBJ2-1; 12 nucleotides align to TRBD2. J gave up 3 bases and V 4 bases, and 17 bases lay outside the gene matches. This CDR3 contains 20 residues. Germline V CDR1 and CDR2: SGHRS, YFSETQ. CDR3 sequence: CASSPAQTSGSMGHYNEQFF. The CDR3, as DNA: TGCGCCAGCAGCCCCGCCCAGACTAGCGGGAGTATGGGCCACTACAATGAGCAGTTCTTC.

The chain recombines TRBV11-2 with TRBJ2-7, with D unclear. The germline V and J ends were trimmed by 4 bases and 6 bases, with 7 bases remaining between them. Germline V gene data show CDR1 as SGHAT and CDR2 as FQNNGV. This CDR3 comprises 11 residues. CDR3 nucleotides: TGTGCCAGCAGCTCAGGCACCGAGCAGTACTTC. This codes for CASSSGTEQYF.

The chain combines TRBV14 with TRBJ1-2, with 8 bases lining up with TRBD1. This CDR3 comprises 15 residues. Per germline, CDR1 SGHDN and CDR2 FVKESK. Losses at the gene ends were 6 bases for V and 5 bases for J; bases not matched to a gene: 11. The CDR3 protein is CASSPGTGYSYGYTF. DNA for the CDR3: TGTGCCAGCAGTCCCGGGACAGGTTACTCTTATGGCTACACCTTC.